This entry describes one TCR beta chain. Its antigen is unidentified. Sorting yielded triplicates of a few hundred thousand cells for each CD8+ T cell subset. Naive CD8+ T cells displayed a CD45RO-CCR7+CD27+CD95- phenotype. The data derive from a study of CXCR3-negative and CXCR3-positive naive CD8 T cells. Study-wide results and limits: For memory CD8+ cells diversity was much lower, but both naive subsets had comparably high diversity.

The CDR3 extends over 14 amino acids. UMI-labeled 5' RACE yielded the TRB cDNA libraries. TCRdb reprocessed the 5' RACE reads, keeping one entry per CDR3 protein, no DNA. The listing contains 43,000 or so distinct CDR3 sequences. Input material: naive CXCR3- CD8+ T cells from blood. Subset denoted: CD45RO-CCR7+CD27+CD95- naive CD8+ T cells lacking CXCR3 (TNR3-). V usage is TRBV12-3 or TRBV12-4 and J usage is TRBJ1-6. The source is a human donor in good health. Some clones in this sample may be carry-over from other donors' samples. CDR3 amino acids: CASSFGFRNSPLHF.